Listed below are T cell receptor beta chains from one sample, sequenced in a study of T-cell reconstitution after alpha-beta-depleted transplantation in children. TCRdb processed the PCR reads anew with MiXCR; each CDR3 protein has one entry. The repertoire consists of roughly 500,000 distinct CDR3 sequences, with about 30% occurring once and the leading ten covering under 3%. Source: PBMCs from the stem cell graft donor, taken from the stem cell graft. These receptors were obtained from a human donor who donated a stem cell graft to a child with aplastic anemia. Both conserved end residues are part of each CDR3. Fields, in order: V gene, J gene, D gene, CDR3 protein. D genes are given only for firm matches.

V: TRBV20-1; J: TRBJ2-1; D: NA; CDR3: CSARGRRAERLYNEQFF
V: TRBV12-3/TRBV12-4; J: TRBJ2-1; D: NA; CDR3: CASSSAGSRGPEQFF
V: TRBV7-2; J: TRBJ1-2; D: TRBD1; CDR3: CASSPRTGQSYGYTF
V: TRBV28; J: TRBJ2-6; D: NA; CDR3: CASSPSRRFSSGANVLTF
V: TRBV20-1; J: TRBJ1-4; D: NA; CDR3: CSARAWTFGSNEKLFF
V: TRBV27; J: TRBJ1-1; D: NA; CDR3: CASSSRTPIAKGEAFF
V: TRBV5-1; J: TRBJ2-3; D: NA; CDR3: CASSPPRLGLADTQYF
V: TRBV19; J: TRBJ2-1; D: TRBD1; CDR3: CASSIGDRVLGWRLFF
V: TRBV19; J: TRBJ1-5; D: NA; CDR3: CASSINSGGRNQPQHF
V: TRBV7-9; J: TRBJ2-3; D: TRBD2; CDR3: CASRSGGEDTQYF
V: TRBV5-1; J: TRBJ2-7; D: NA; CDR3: CASSASGHYEQYF
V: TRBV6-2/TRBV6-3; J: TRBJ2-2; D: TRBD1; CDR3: CASSDRTGRNTGELFF
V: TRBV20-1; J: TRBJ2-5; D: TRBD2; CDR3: CSARDSGRGETQYF
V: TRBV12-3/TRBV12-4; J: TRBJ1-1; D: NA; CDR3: CASSSGRHFGAFF
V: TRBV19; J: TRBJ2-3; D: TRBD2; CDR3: CASSIRLAGVDTQYF
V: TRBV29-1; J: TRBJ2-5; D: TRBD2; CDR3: CSSPGLAGETQYF
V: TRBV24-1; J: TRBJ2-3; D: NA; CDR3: CATSDLNQKDTQYF
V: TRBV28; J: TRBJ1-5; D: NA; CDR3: CASSPRTRPQHF
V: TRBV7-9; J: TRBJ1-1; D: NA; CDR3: CASSGGGSEAFF
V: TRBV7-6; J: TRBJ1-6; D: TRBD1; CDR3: CASSLTGVSSPLHF
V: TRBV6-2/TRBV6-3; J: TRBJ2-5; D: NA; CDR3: CASSFRDLETQYF
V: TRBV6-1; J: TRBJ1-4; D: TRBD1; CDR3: CASRLTGGGKLFF
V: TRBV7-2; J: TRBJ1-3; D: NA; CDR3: CASSLAPTSGNTIYF
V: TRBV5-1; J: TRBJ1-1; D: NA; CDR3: CASIGVGLNTEAFF
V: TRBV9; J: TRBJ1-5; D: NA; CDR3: CASSVGGISNQPQHF
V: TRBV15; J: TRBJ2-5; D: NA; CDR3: CATSRGRSRRGPQETQYF
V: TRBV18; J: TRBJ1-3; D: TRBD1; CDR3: CASSLDRGPGNTIYF
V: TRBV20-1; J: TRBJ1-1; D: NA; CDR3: CSAWERRSTEAFF